This T cell receptor beta chain was observed in a study of blood T cell repertoires in COVID-19 (dated by TCRdb to 2018 to 2021). For the study in its entirety: Samples covering the acute and convalescent phases of COVID-19 were provided by collaborators in the United States, Italy and Spain. The prospective study material was composed of cDNA or gDNA derived from T cells, B-cell-depleted T cells, or PBMCs. The dataset comprised deeply sampled blood TCRbeta repertoires from subjects exposed to, actively infected with, or recovered from COVID-19. The repertoires were made available in a free public database intended to serve as a resource for research on the immune response to SARS-CoV-2. Samples came from the ongoing ImmuneRACE study (first 160 participants) plus 1,254 subjects from 6 global collaborators. Sample metadata almost always included a de-identified subject ID, COVID-19 status, age in years and sex. HLA class I and class II types, where available, came from metadata supplied by the sample provider rather than from assay-based typing.

Overall results and qualifications from the work: Clinical and demographic metadata were provided uncurated, with the amount varying by source and participant.

Each collaborating institution followed its own protocols to collect whole blood in K2EDTA tubes. For TCRbeta analysis, collaborators shipped samples as frozen whole blood, isolated PBMCs, or DNA extracted from either of those sample types. From the germline V gene, CDR1 is MDHEN and CDR2 is SYDVKM. From the cysteine through the phenylalanine, the CDR3 covers 11 amino acids. Only CDR3 DNA remains: 33 bases, in frame from the first base. The V and J ends are trimmed by 3 bases and 8 bases, leaving 6 bases between them. TCRbeta CDR3 regions were amplified from genomic DNA by means of the immunoSEQ Assay, a bias-controlled multiplex PCR. Per the authors' processing: The number of nucleated cells in each sample was estimated from the amplification of reference gene primers within the assay. Sequence reads were collapsed and filtered to measure the absolute abundance of every unique TCRbeta CDR3 rearrangement. For each sample, productive Simpson clonality was calculated as the square root of Simpson's diversity index across productive rearrangements. TCRdb stores this immuneACCESS table with in-frame sequences only. Part of the clones is absent; in the studies checked, under half of the shortfall reflects unresolved V genes, and no reason is known for the rest. The V and J calls and clone size come from that table; D and trimming were worked out from the DNA. The table for this sample lists 45,000 to 60,000 clones; over 75% of them were counted only once. The ten top clones hold over 2.5% of the sample.

This clone was detected once. Its recognized antigen is unknown. Base-call qualities are not available, and no considerably larger clone is one nucleotide away. The rearrangement combines TRBV28 with TRBJ2-3, with the D gene uncertain. Sequencing was done on a sample of peripheral blood. The TCR originated in a man aged 45-60 years with active COVID-19. The CDR3 reads CASSFLSTQYF. The sequenced DNA is TGTGCCAGCAGTTTTCTCTCTACGCAGTATTTT.